This T cell receptor beta chain was observed in a study of blood T cell repertoires in COVID-19. CDR3 size: 17 residues. J gave up 5 bases and V 5 bases, and 12 bases lay outside the gene matches. Looked up from germline, CDR1 is LNHNV and CDR2 is YYDKDF (reference sequence). The method was immunoSEQ multiplex PCR; TCRdb's version includes in-frame clones alone and lacks a portion of them. The sample has about 150,000 clones, 80% to 90% seen once. Sequencing used peripheral blood. The chain combines TRBV15 with TRBJ2-2, with TRBD1 identical over 9 bases. This clonotype was obtained from a woman aged 65 to 85 with acute or convalescent COVID-19. Here the CDR3 reads CATSPPPGQGRTGELFF. The CDR3 DNA follows: TGTGCCACCAGCCCCCCTCCGGGACAGGGTCGAACCGGGGAGCTGTTTTTT.